One and the same sample provided the 7 T cell receptor beta chains below, sequenced in a study of beta chain features in type 1 diabetes. Study results and caveats: Moderate yet significant TCRB CDR3 shortening was seen in Type 1 diabetes patients in all four CD4+ subsets.

The antigens of these receptors remain unknown. What was sequenced were expressed TCRB transcripts, since all of the isolated RNA had been reverse transcribed. Sequenced by immunoSEQ multiplex PCR; TCRdb stores in-frame clones only, minus some. The top ten hold nearly 0.04% of the sample, which has more than 550,000 clones, 11% to 15% seen once. Sequenced input: naive CD4+ T cells from blood. These receptors came from a man aged 18 to 29 with type 1 diabetes.

The rearrangement links TRBV4-1 to TRBJ2-7; D might be TRBD1 or TRBD2, each matching 5 bases. CDR3 length: 15 amino acids. Deletions cut 4 bases from V and 2 bases from J, with 15 bases between. Germline CDR1 MGHRA, CDR2 YSYEKL. CDR3 sequence: CASSRVGTYTYEQYF. DNA for the CDR3: TGCGCCAGCAGCCGAGTTGGGACGTATACCTACGAGCAGTACTTC.

This clone was found a few times. DNA of the CDR3: TGCAGCGTTGGACAGGGGATCTACAATGAGCAGTTCTTC. Its protein is CSVGQGIYNEQFF. This chain links TRBV29-1 with TRBJ2-1; 8 positions agree with TRBD1. This CDR3 has 13 residues. J was trimmed by 3 bases and V by 4 bases; bases with no gene match: 2. Germline V gene lookup returns CDR1 SQVTM and CDR2 ANQGSEA.

The genes are TRBV5-4 and TRBJ1-6; no reliable D call. Germline CDR1 reads SGHNT; CDR2 reads YYREEE (reference sequence). The CDR3 is made up of 16 amino acids. Trimming removed 4 bases from V and 11 bases from J, with 22 bases in between. CDR3: CASSPVGGNLAAPLHF. The CDR3 nucleotides read TGTGCCAGCAGCCCAGTCGGAGGAAACCTGGCGGCACCCCTCCACTTT.

This rearrangement joins TRBV4-2 to TRBJ2-1, with D perhaps matching TRBD1 (5 bases). V was pared by 0 bases and J by 7 bases, with 16 bases between. Germline CDR1 reads LGHNA; CDR2 reads YNFKEQ. This CDR3 region has 16 residues. The CDR3 is CASSQDPNSKGNEQFF. CDR3 nucleotide sequence: TGTGCCAGCAGCCAAGATCCCAATTCCAAGGGGAATGAGCAGTTCTTC.

Of note for this clone: At one end, the junction sequence differs from germline, possibly due to a read error. The CDR3 DNA follows: TGTGCCAGCACACCTTACGGGGACCCCATCTTC. This gives the protein CASTPYGDPIF. This chain connects TRBV2 to TRBJ1-2; D may be TRBD1 (5 bases). Germline V gene data show CDR1 as SNHLY and CDR2 as FYNNEI. This CDR3 contains 11 residues.

This clone has more than one count but fewer than ten. The chain links TRBV5-1 to TRBJ1-2; possible D gene TRBD1, 6 bases. Germline CDR1 reads SGHRS; CDR2 reads YFSETQ. This CDR3 comprises 15 residues. With 0 bases removed from V and 4 bases from J, the gap between germline ends came to 13 bases. CDR3 DNA sequence: TGCGCCAGCAGCTTGGGCGGGGACACCCTCTATGGCTACACCTTC. Its protein product is CASSLGGDTLYGYTF.

This clone came up a few times. The V call is TRBV14, the J call TRBJ1-1, with unresolved D. Germline-derived CDR1 and CDR2 are SGHDN and FVKESK. This CDR3 has 14 amino acids. Trimming removed 7 bases at V and 3 bases at J, with 15 bases between. This CDR3 reads CASKETAIDTEAFF. CDR3 in DNA: TGTGCCAGCAAGGAGACGGCAATAGACACTGAAGCTTTCTTT.